The 32 T cell receptor beta chains reported below all come from one sample, sequenced in a study of post-analysis software for immune sequencing data. The TCR beta cDNA libraries contained unique molecular identifiers. TCRdb analysed the PCR reads with MiXCR anew, one entry per CDR3 protein. The sample has about 400,000 distinct CDR3 sequences; about a third are singletons. No antigen has been assigned to these receptors. Study-level results: A few TRBV segments (TRBV5-6, TRBV5-1 and TRBV20-1 among them) occurred more frequently in patients than in controls.

What was sequenced was blood. These TCRs come from a girl between 5 and 17 years old with multiple sclerosis.

The V and J genes are TRBV7-2 and TRBJ1-6; D is ambiguous. V lost 6 bases and J 6 bases, leaving 3 bases between the germline ends. In germline, CDR1 is SGHTA, CDR2 FQGNSA. CDR3 length equals 11 residues. This CDR3 is CASRGNSPLHF. The DNA for the CDR3 is TGTGCCAGCAGGGGTAATTCACCCCTCCACTTT.

This clonotype has only a few counts. This chain joins TRBV9 and TRBJ1-2; D gene unclear. The CDR3 length is 9 residues. V was trimmed by 10 bases and J by 8 bases, leaving 9 bases between them. Germline V gene sequence: CDR1 SGDLS, CDR2 YYNGEE. The DNA of the CDR3 is TGTGCCTCACGCCGGGGCTACACCTTC. It codes for CASRRGYTF.

This clonotype has a handful of counts. The genes are TRBV12-5 and TRBJ1-4; no firm D call. The CDR3 runs 13 residues. Trimming removed 6 bases from V and 7 bases from J, with 12 bases in between. Germline loops: CDR1 LGHNT, CDR2 FRNRAP. The DNA for the CDR3 is TGTGCTAGTGGACCCGACCGGGGTGAAAAACTGTTTTTT. Translation gives CASGPDRGEKLFF.

This clonotype came up a few times. The V call is TRBV27, the J call TRBJ2-3, with 7 bases aligning to TRBD2. Trimming took 3 bases from V and 0 from J; bases not matched to a gene: 3. The CDR3 totals 15 residues. Germline V lookup: CDR1 MNHEY, CDR2 SMNVEV (reference sequence). CDR3 sequence reads: CASSLTSLSTDTQYF. The CDR3 DNA is TGTGCCAGCAGTTTGACTAGCCTTAGCACAGATACGCAGTATTTT.

The chain employs TRBV4-1 and TRBJ1-2, with D hard to call. V lost 4 bases and J lost 7, with 16 bases in between. This CDR3 has 14 amino acids. Germline lookup yields CDR1 MGHRA and CDR2 YSYEKL. The CDR3 nucleotides read TGCGCCAGCAGCCGCCCCGGGTCCAGAGGTGGCTACACCTTC. It yields the protein CASSRPGSRGGYTF.

The chain recombines TRBV9 with TRBJ2-1; D uncertain. The V and J ends lost 0 bases and 0 bases respectively, with 4 bases between them. CDR1 SGDLS and CDR2 YYNGEE come from the germline V gene. The CDR3 has 14 residues. The CDR3 sequence is CASSVATSYNEQFF. The CDR3 coding sequence is TGTGCCAGCAGCGTAGCGACCTCCTACAATGAGCAGTTCTTC.

This clonotype was observed a few times. The rearrangement uses TRBV12-3 or TRBV12-4 and TRBJ1-2; D is possibly TRBD1 (6 bases). The CDR3 contains 15 residues. V was shortened by 5 bases and J by 2 bases, with 15 bases between the two germline ends. The CDR3 DNA reads TGTGCCAGCAGTCCAGCCGGGACACCGAACTATGGCTACACCTTC. Translation: CASSPAGTPNYGYTF.

The chain carries TRBV5-5 and TRBJ1-2; 7 bases are shared with TRBD1. The CDR3 consists of 15 residues. Germline CDR1 reads SGHKS; CDR2 reads YYEKEE (reference sequence). The junction had 4 bases not matched to a gene; V was cut back by 2 bases and J by 0 bases. CDR3: CASSFGTVSNYGYTF. In DNA, the CDR3 is TGTGCCAGCAGCTTCGGGACAGTGTCTAACTATGGCTACACCTTC.

This clonotype was seen more than once but under ten times. The gene calls are TRBV29-1 and TRBJ2-1, with 8 bases matching TRBD1. CDR3 length equals 14 residues. The germline V gene encodes CDR1 SQVTM and CDR2 ANQGSEA. V shed 8 bases and J 0 bases; nucleotides not matched to a gene: 6. Here the CDR3 reads CSTPGTGSYNEQFF. The CDR3 DNA sequence: TGCAGCACTCCCGGGACAGGCTCCTACAATGAGCAGTTCTTC.

The gene calls are TRBV6-5 and TRBJ1-6; 8 nucleotides match TRBD1. CDR1 MNHEY and CDR2 SVGAGI come from the germline V gene. The CDR3 loop spans 15 amino acids. The V segment lost 0 bases and the J segment 10 bases; nucleotides outside the gene matches: 5. The CDR3 loop reads CASSYSGQALSPLHF. CDR3 DNA: TGTGCCAGCAGTTACTCGGGACAGGCCTTGTCACCCCTCCACTTT.

The V gene is TRBV30, the J gene TRBJ1-1, with 8 bases aligning to TRBD1. The V and J ends lost 3 bases and 2 bases, in that order; junction bases with no gene match: 2. The CDR3 totals 13 residues. Germline V gene sequence: CDR1 GTSNPN, CDR2 SVGIG (reference sequence). The CDR3 loop is CAWRDRENTEAFF. The CDR3 bases are TGTGCCTGGAGGGACAGGGAAAACACTGAAGCTTTCTTT.

For this clonotype: Germline is not matched at one junction end, which may reflect a read error. The chain combines TRBV6-2 or TRBV6-3 with TRBJ2-6; the match to TRBD1 covers 8 bases. Germline V gene sequence: CDR1 MNHEY, CDR2 SVGEGT. The CDR3 is made up of 16 amino acids. The DNA of the CDR3 is TGTGCCAGCAGCGGACAGGGCCAGTCTGGGGCCAACGTCCCGACTTTC. Translation gives CASSGQGQSGANVPTF.

A few counts support this clonotype. The junction differs from germline at one of its ends, possibly a read error. The chain employs TRBV11-1 and TRBJ1-2; weak D call: TRBD1 (6 bases). Per germline, CDR1 SGHAT and CDR2 FQDESV (reference sequence). The CDR3 has 14 amino acids. CDR3 in amino acids: CASSLQGILYDYTF. The CDR3 DNA sequence: TGTGCCAGCAGCTTACAGGGGATCTTATATGACTACACCTTC.

The rearrangement links TRBV7-9 to TRBJ2-2; D is possibly TRBD1 (5 bases). This CDR3 has 15 residues. Germline assignment: CDR1 SEHNR and CDR2 FQNEAQ (reference sequence). Trimming cost V 5 bases and J 1 base, with 11 bases left between them. The CDR3 protein is CASSPPQGNTGELFF. Here the CDR3 DNA reads TGTGCCAGCAGCCCACCGCAGGGGAACACCGGGGAGCTGTTTTTT.

The chain employs TRBV11-3 and TRBJ2-4; D is possibly TRBD2 (5 bases). The ends were cut back, 0 bases at V and 12 bases at J, with 12 bases in the middle. The length of the CDR3 is 13 residues. From germline, CDR1 is SGHNT and CDR2 YENEEA. Written as DNA, the CDR3 is TGTGCCAGCAGCTTAGACCACCGGGATACTCAGTACTTC. This gives the protein CASSLDHRDTQYF.

This clonotype was counted only a few times. V usage is TRBV4-3 and J usage is TRBJ2-7; D gene ambiguous. The CDR3 consists of 13 residues. Trimming left V 0 bases short and J 3 bases short, with 6 bases between. Germline V lookup: CDR1 LGHNA, CDR2 YSLEER. This chain's CDR3 is CASSQDKGYEQYF. DNA for the CDR3: TGCGCCAGCAGCCAAGACAAGGGCTACGAGCAGTACTTC.

This clonotype was observed at least ten times. The gene calls are TRBV7-3 and TRBJ2-3; D is unclear. Germline V gene data show CDR1 as SGHTA and CDR2 as FQGTGA. This CDR3 has 13 residues. V gave up 2 bases and J gave up 7 bases, with 10 bases separating them. DNA for the CDR3: TGTGCCAGCAGCTTAGGCACCACCTATACGCAGTATTTT. Translated, it gives CASSLGTTYTQYF.

In its sample, this clonotype was seen a few times. CDR3 nucleotides: TGTGCCAGCAGACGACCGGACGACAATGAGCAGTTCTTC. It codes for CASRRPDDNEQFF. The V and J genes are TRBV12-3 or TRBV12-4 and TRBJ2-1; D is unresolved. With 6 bases removed from V and 5 bases from J, the gap between germline ends came to 11 bases. The CDR3 contains 13 residues.

This clonotype showed up just a few times. The rearrangement uses TRBV6-5 and TRBJ2-2; 7 bases are shared with TRBD1. From germline, CDR1 is MNHEY and CDR2 SVGAGI. There are 13 residues in the CDR3. V was pared by 8 bases and J by 2 bases, with 2 bases of the junction left unmatched. The DNA for the CDR3 is TGTGCCAGCCGGGACAGTAACACCGGGGAGCTGTTTTTT. Its protein is CASRDSNTGELFF.

This clonotype was counted only a few times. CDR3 residues: CASSLAQGGEKLFF. CDR3 in DNA: TGTGCCAGCAGCTTAGCCCAGGGCGGTGAAAAACTGTTTTTT. This sequence joins TRBV7-9 and TRBJ1-4; D perhaps matches TRBD1 (5 bases). V shed 0 bases and J shed 7 bases, with 9 bases lying between them. This CDR3 has 14 residues. CDR1 and CDR2 (germline): SEHNR, FQNEAQ (reference sequence).

As to this clonotype: A read error may account for a junction end that differs from germline. J is TRBJ2-1 and V is TRBV7-8, with TRBD2 as a possible D gene (9 bases). The germline V gene has CDR1 SGHVS and CDR2 FQNEAQ. CDR3 length: 16 amino acids. CDR3 sequence (DNA): TGTGCCAGCAGCTCCGCGGGGGGGACAGGCTACAATGAGGAGTTCTTC. This encodes CASSSAGGTGYNEEFF.

A few counts support this clonotype. This chain connects TRBV28 to TRBJ1-5; the match to TRBD1 covers 9 bases. Germline CDR1 reads MDHEN; CDR2 reads SYDVKM. The CDR3 is 14 residues long. V lost 5 bases and J lost 7; bases outside the gene matches: 6. The CDR3 loop reads CASSLGTGSQPQHF. In DNA form, the CDR3 reads TGTGCCAGCAGTCTTGGGACAGGGAGCCAGCCCCAGCATTTT.

The chain recombines TRBV5-1 with TRBJ2-7, with D maybe TRBD2 (5 bases). Trimming shortened V by 4 bases and J by 7 bases, and 18 bases separated the two germline ends. Germline lookup yields CDR1 SGHRS and CDR2 YFSETQ. The CDR3 has 14 amino acids. In DNA, the CDR3 is TGCGCCAGCAGCGCGGGCGACTTACACAATGAGCAGTACTTC. As protein: CASSAGDLHNEQYF.

V usage is TRBV20-1 and J usage is TRBJ1-5, with D perhaps matching TRBD1 (6 bases). Trimming left V 6 bases short and J 5 bases short, with 14 bases between. CDR3 length: 13 amino acids. CDR1 is DFQATT, CDR2 SNEGSKA, per germline (reference sequence). The CDR3 DNA reads TGCAGTGCCATACAGGGTTTGGATCAGCCCCAGCATTTT. Translating gives CSAIQGLDQPQHF.

This clonotype was seen only a few times. V gene TRBV5-1 combines with J gene TRBJ2-1; 8 bases agree with TRBD2. V dropped 1 base and J dropped 1; count of bases not matched to a gene: 4. This CDR3 contains 16 residues. Germline V gene lookup returns CDR1 SGHRS and CDR2 YFSETQ. In nucleotides, the CDR3 is TGCGCCAGCAGCTTGATAGCGGGGCCGTCCTACAATGAGCAGTTCTTC. It is translated as CASSLIAGPSYNEQFF.

J is TRBJ2-1 and V is TRBV10-1, with 7 bases fitting TRBD1. Germline CDR1 reads WNHNN; CDR2 reads SYGVQD (reference sequence). Losses at the gene ends were 10 bases for V and 2 bases for J; bases not matched to a gene: 8. The length of the CDR3 is 14 residues. The CDR3 nucleotides read TGCGCCAACCCACAGGGGCCGACCTACAATGAGCAGTTCTTC. The encoded protein is CANPQGPTYNEQFF.

The gene calls are TRBV2 and TRBJ2-1, with 10 bases fitting TRBD1. This CDR3 is built from 15 residues. Germline trimming cut 8 bases from V and 6 bases from J; bases unmatched to any gene: 10. CDR1 and CDR2 from the germline V gene are SNHLY and FYNNEI. The CDR3 region has the DNA TGTGCCAGCGGGAAGACAGGGGGCGAGAGCAATGAGCAGTTCTTC. It codes for CASGKTGGESNEQFF. Together with reference TRBV2 and TRBJ2-1, the CDR3 gives the full variable domain: EPEVTQTPSHQVTQMGQEVILRCVPISNHLYFYWYRQILGQKVEFLVSFYNNEISEKSEIFDDQFSVERPDGSNFTLKIRSTKLEDSAMYFCASGKTGGESNEQFFGPGTRLTVL.

CDR3 in amino acids: CASSKGQNTEAFF. CDR3 DNA sequence: TGTGCCAGCAGTAAGGGACAGAACACTGAAGCTTTCTTT. The chain has TRBV25-1 and TRBJ1-1; tentative D call: TRBD1 (6 bases). Germline V gives CDR1 MGHDK, CDR2 SYGVNS. V lost 5 bases and J 1 base, leaving 8 bases between the germline ends. This CDR3 is 13 amino acids long.

This clonotype occurred a few times. V gene TRBV3-1 combines with J gene TRBJ2-4; 7 nucleotides align to TRBD1. CDR1 and CDR2 (germline): LGHDT, YNNKEL (reference sequence). J lost 8 bases, V lost 2 bases, and 3 bases had no gene match. The CDR3 loop spans 13 amino acids. CDR3 DNA sequence: TGTGCCAGCAGCCAAAACAGGGGATACATTCAGTACTTC. Amino acid sequence: CASSQNRGYIQYF.

This chain connects TRBV7-9 to TRBJ1-1; TRBD1 matches 10 bases. Germline CDR1 SEHNR, CDR2 FQNEAQ (reference sequence). The V and J ends lost 5 bases and 11 bases, in that order; junction bases with no gene match: 8. The CDR3 has 13 amino acids. CDR3 nucleotide sequence: TGTGCCAGCAGCCTCGGGACAGGGGATTGGGCTTTCTTT. It encodes CASSLGTGDWAFF.

J is TRBJ1-6 and V is TRBV2, with D possibly being TRBD1 (6 bases). The CDR3 length is 15 residues. V lost 2 bases and J lost 10, with 15 bases in between. CDR1 SNHLY and CDR2 FYNNEI come from the germline V gene. The CDR3 loop reads CASSERGQLGSPLHF. The CDR3, as DNA: TGTGCCAGCAGTGAAAGGGGACAACTCGGGTCACCCCTCCACTTT.

The rearrangement uses TRBV29-1 and TRBJ2-5; weak D call: TRBD2 (6 bases). Germline V gene sequence: CDR1 SQVTM, CDR2 ANQGSEA. The CDR3 runs 14 residues. V lost 7 bases and J lost 11, with 26 bases in between. CDR3 coding DNA: TGCAGCGGAGTGCGGGACCCAGATGGGAATGAGCAGTACTTC. Protein sequence: CSGVRDPDGNEQYF.